Listed below are T cell receptor beta chains from one sample, sequenced in a study of neurological immune-mediated disorders. TCRdb re-called the 5' RACE reads through MiXCR, storing one row per CDR3 protein. The sample shows approximately 89,000 distinct CDR3 sequences, roughly 13% of them seen only once. The sample taken for sequencing was PBMCs. The receptors shown here come from a female donor with HTLV-1-associated myelopathy (HAM/TSP). CDR3s include the opening cysteine and the closing phenylalanine or tryptophan. The D gene is left open where the match is weak. Expanded clones are given a class, and other clones once, few, many or no size at all.

length	D	J	V	size	CDR3	DNA
16	TRBD1	TRBJ2-2	TRBV9	many	CASSETGFPNTGELFF	TGTGCCAGCAGCGAGACAGGGTTTCCGAACACCGGGGAGCTGTTTTTT
17	TRBD1	TRBJ2-1	TRBV7-8	many	CASSLVPGQDSYNEQFF	TGTGCCAGCAGCTTAGTTCCGGGACAGGATTCCTACAATGAGCAGTTCTTC
16	TRBD1	TRBJ1-5	TRBV23-1	-	CASRRDRQVLHQPQHF	TGCGCCAGCAGGAGGGACAGGCAAGTTCTTCATCAGCCCCAGCATTTT
14	-	TRBJ2-7	TRBV19	-	CASSRTGNSYEQYF	TGTGCCAGTAGTAGAACAGGGAACTCCTACGAGCAGTACTTC
13	TRBD1	TRBJ2-1	TRBV3-1	-	CASSQDPGTGMFF	TGTGCCAGCAGCCAAGATCCGGGGACAGGTATGTTCTTC
18	-	TRBJ2-3	TRBV7-9	many	CASSLGSTPLRGTDTQYF	TGTGCCAGCAGCTTAGGCTCCACGCCGTTACGGGGCACAGATACGCAGTATTTT
16	-	TRBJ2-7	TRBV5-1	many	CASSLGLGGAEYEQYF	TGCGCCAGCAGCTTGGGGCTAGGGGGGGCGGAATACGAGCAGTACTTC
13	-	TRBJ2-5	TRBV20-1	many	CSARPPPGETQYF	TGCAGTGCTAGACCCCCACCGGGGGAGACCCAGTACTTC
15	TRBD2	TRBJ2-3	TRBV20-1	many	CSARRGGGNTDTQYF	TGCAGTGCGCGCCGGGGGGGGGGTAACACAGATACGCAGTATTTT
19	-	TRBJ1-3	TRBV5-1	few	CAIPPRTDFYIFSGNTIYF	TGCGCCATCCCCCCGAGGACAGACTTTTACATATTCTCTGGAAACACCATATATTTT
13	-	TRBJ2-5	TRBV3-1	few	CASSTRQQETQYF	TGTGCCAGCAGCACCCGGCAGCAAGAGACCCAGTACTTC
13	-	TRBJ2-2	TRBV2	once	CASGATNTGELFF	TGTGCCAGCGGGGCGACAAACACCGGGGAGCTGTTTTTT
15	-	TRBJ1-2	TRBV5-1	many	CASSLGDTGDEGYTF	TGCGCCAGCAGCTTGGGCGACACGGGCGATGAGGGCTACACCTTC
14	-	TRBJ2-7	TRBV6-6	few	CASSLDYHPYEQYF	TGTGCCAGCAGTTTGGACTACCATCCGTACGAGCAGTACTTC
12	-	TRBJ2-7	TRBV10-3	many	CAISQAYYEQYF	TGTGCCATCAGCCAGGCCTACTACGAGCAGTACTTC
13	-	TRBJ1-2	TRBV11-2	many	CASSLRSYQGYTF	TGTGCCAGCAGCTTACGTTCCTACCAAGGCTACACCTTC
15	-	TRBJ2-3	TRBV12-3/TRBV12-4	many	CASSPGVLSTDTQYF	TGTGCCAGCAGTCCCGGTGTGCTAAGCACAGATACGCAGTATTTT
16	-	TRBJ2-3	TRBV10-3	many	CAISETPGVDTDTQYF	TGTGCCATCAGTGAGACCCCGGGGGTCGACACAGATACGCAGTATTTT
15	TRBD2	TRBJ2-1	TRBV4-2	many	CASSQEGTRGNEQFF	TGTGCCAGCAGCCAAGAAGGGACTAGGGGCAATGAGCAGTTCTTC
16	-	TRBJ2-4	TRBV30	many	CAWSEWGVQAKNIQYF	TGTGCCTGGAGTGAGTGGGGGGTTCAAGCCAAAAACATTCAGTACTTC
15	TRBD1	TRBJ2-5	TRBV28	-	CASRRSGTGGETQYF	TGTGCCAGCAGGCGATCCGGGACAGGGGGAGAGACCCAGTACTTC
13	TRBD2	TRBJ2-4	TRBV27	many	CASRPSGGNIQYF	TGTGCCAGCCGCCCTAGCGGGGGAAACATTCAGTACTTC
17	-	TRBJ2-1	TRBV5-1	many	CASSLVSTWGSYNEQFF	TGCGCCAGCAGCTTGGTGTCCACCTGGGGCTCCTACAATGAGCAGTTCTTC
14	-	TRBJ1-1	TRBV5-1	many	CASSLPRVNTEAFF	TGCGCCAGCAGCTTGCCCAGGGTGAACACTGAAGCTTTCTTT
16	-	TRBJ2-1	TRBV27	many	CASRPGGGSSYNEQFF	TGTGCCAGCCGTCCGGGGGGCGGAAGCTCCTACAATGAGCAGTTCTTC
14	-	TRBJ2-7	TRBV10-3	many	CAISGGVRSYEQYF	TGTGCCATCAGTGGTGGGGTACGGTCTTACGAGCAGTACTTC
14	-	TRBJ2-1	TRBV20-1	many	CSAGTENSYNEQFF	TGCAGTGCAGGTACAGAGAACTCCTACAATGAGCAGTTCTTC
15	TRBD1	TRBJ2-1	TRBV19	-	CASSNRDRGYNEQFF	TGTGCCAGTAGTAACCGGGACAGGGGGTACAATGAGCAGTTCTTC
15	TRBD2	TRBJ2-3	TRBV5-1	many	CASSLPSGERDTQYF	TGCGCCAGCAGCTTGCCTAGCGGGGAAAGAGATACGCAGTATTTT
14	-	TRBJ2-2	TRBV2	-	CASRGALSVKELFF	TGTGCCAGCAGAGGGGCCCTGAGTGTGAAGGAGCTGTTTTTT
12	-	TRBJ2-3	TRBV5-1	many	CASSRQADTQYF	TGCGCCAGCAGCCGTCAGGCAGATACGCAGTATTTT
17	TRBD2	TRBJ2-5	TRBV20-1	many	CSAKGLGAGGPVETQYF	TGCAGTGCTAAGGGGTTAGGAGCGGGGGGGCCAGTAGAGACCCAGTACTTC
14	-	TRBJ1-5	TRBV7-9	many	CASSHGDLRGPQHF	TGTGCCAGCAGCCACGGGGACCTCAGAGGGCCCCAGCATTTT
14	TRBD1	TRBJ2-1	TRBV5-1	many	CASTPGGRDNEQFF	TGCGCCAGCACCCCAGGGGGTAGGGACAATGAGCAGTTCTTC
16	TRBD1	TRBJ1-4	TRBV5-1	many	CASSLAPGQGNEKLFF	TGCGCCAGCAGCTTGGCCCCAGGACAGGGCAATGAAAAACTGTTTTTT
13	-	TRBJ2-1	TRBV21-1	-	CASSKGQGNEQFF	TGTGCCAGCAGCAAAGGTCAGGGCAATGAGCAGTTCTTC
15	TRBD1	TRBJ1-4	TRBV5-1	-	CASSFGTANNEKLFF	TGCGCCAGCAGCTTTGGGACAGCGAATAATGAAAAACTGTTTTTT
13	-	TRBJ2-7	TRBV2	many	CASRLGVLYEQYF	TGTGCCAGCAGATTGGGAGTGTTGTACGAGCAGTACTTC
13	TRBD2	TRBJ2-5	TRBV20-1	many	CSAETSGGETQYF	TGCAGTGCCGAGACTAGCGGGGGTGAGACCCAGTACTTC
13	-	TRBJ1-1	TRBV5-6	many	CASSTGKNTEAFF	TGTGCCAGCAGCACGGGTAAGAACACTGAAGCTTTCTTT
11	TRBD1	TRBJ2-1	TRBV7-2	many	CASSKGAVWFF	TGTGCCAGCAGTAAGGGGGCTGTGTGGTTCTTC
12	-	TRBJ1-5	TRBV18	many	CASHRDNQPQHF	TGTGCCAGCCACAGGGATAATCAGCCCCAGCATTTT
15	-	TRBJ2-5	TRBV4-1	many	CASSQVGGTQETQYF	TGCGCCAGCAGCCAAGTCGGGGGAACCCAAGAGACCCAGTACTTC
14	-	TRBJ2-2	TRBV29-1	many	CSVQLQANTGELFF	TGCAGCGTTCAACTGCAAGCGAACACCGGGGAGCTGTTTTTT
16	-	TRBJ2-7	TRBV5-1	-	CASSPRGRDTSYEQYF	TGCGCCAGCAGCCCACGAGGGAGAGACACCTCCTACGAGCAGTACTTC
14	-	TRBJ2-7	TRBV4-1	many	CASSHSYSTYEQYF	TGCGCCAGCAGCCACAGTTACAGTACCTACGAGCAGTACTTC
13	-	TRBJ1-2	TRBV18	-	CASSPDSLAGYTF	TGTGCCAGCTCACCAGACTCTTTGGCTGGCTACACCTTC
15	-	TRBJ2-1	TRBV5-1	-	CDTSLAGDTYNEQFF	TGCGACACCAGCTTGGCCGGGGACACCTACAATGAGCAGTTCTTC
14	-	TRBJ2-7	TRBV7-8	many	CASSPRQSPYEQYF	TGTGCCAGCAGCCCGAGACAGTCTCCCTACGAGCAGTACTTC
12	-	TRBJ2-7	TRBV6-2/TRBV6-3	many	CASRTEGGEQYF	TGTGCCAGCAGAACGGAGGGTGGCGAGCAGTACTTC
14	-	TRBJ2-2	TRBV6-2/TRBV6-3	many	CASRATGRAGELFF	TGTGCCAGCAGAGCTACAGGGAGAGCCGGGGAGCTGTTTTTT
14	-	TRBJ2-7	TRBV6-6	many	CASSYLRGSYEQYF	TGTGCCAGCAGTTACCTACGTGGGTCCTACGAGCAGTACTTC
15	-	TRBJ2-2	TRBV7-6	many	CASSLGPGPAGELFF	TGTGCCAGCAGCTTAGGTCCGGGGCCGGCCGGGGAGCTGTTTTTT
17	-	TRBJ1-1	TRBV28	-	CASRALPQGSSGLEAFF	TGTGCCAGCAGGGCTCTACCTCAGGGGTCGTCCGGTTTGGAAGCTTTCTTT
11	-	TRBJ2-7	TRBV5-1	many	CASSLGTEQYF	TGCGCCAGCAGCTTGGGAACCGAGCAGTACTTC